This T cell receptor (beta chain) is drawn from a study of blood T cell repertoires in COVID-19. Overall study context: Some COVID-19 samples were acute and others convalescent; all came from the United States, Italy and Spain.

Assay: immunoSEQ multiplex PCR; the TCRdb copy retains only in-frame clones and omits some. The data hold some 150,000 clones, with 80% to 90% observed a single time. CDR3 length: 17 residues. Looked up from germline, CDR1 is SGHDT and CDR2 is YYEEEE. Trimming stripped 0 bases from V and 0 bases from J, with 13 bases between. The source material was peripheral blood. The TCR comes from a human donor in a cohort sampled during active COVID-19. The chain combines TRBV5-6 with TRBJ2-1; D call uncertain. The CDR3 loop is CASSLEAGATSYNEQFF. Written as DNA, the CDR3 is TGTGCCAGCAGCTTGGAGGCAGGTGCGACCTCCTACAATGAGCAGTTCTTC.